Presented here are 24 T cell receptor beta chains from one specimen sequenced in a study of cytomegalovirus exposure and HLA in healthy donors. PCR was performed using 60 Vbeta and 13 Jbeta primers. The method was immunoSEQ multiplex PCR; TCRdb's version includes in-frame clones alone and lacks a portion of them. The sample carries 90,000 to 150,000 clones, about 83% recorded once. Specimen: PBMCs. These receptors came from a female donor in good health and CMV-seronegative.

The chain uses TRBV10-3 and TRBJ1-2; a weak D match, TRBD1 (5 bases). Trimming cost V 4 bases and J 8 bases, with 23 bases left between them. Germline CDR1 and CDR2: ENHRY and SYGVKD. The CDR3 is made up of 16 amino acids. This chain's CDR3 is CAISGAGLEGREGYTF. CDR3 in DNA: TGTGCCATCAGTGGAGCTGGTTTGGAGGGACGGGAGGGCTACACCTTC.

V usage is TRBV28 and J usage is TRBJ2-7; TRBD2 might be the D (6 bases). This CDR3 has 14 residues. V was pared by 5 bases and J by 2 bases, with 13 bases between. CDR1 MDHEN and CDR2 SYDVKM come from the germline V gene. The CDR3 loop reads CASSGRGRPYEQYF. CDR3 bases: TGTGCCAGCAGTGGGAGAGGGAGGCCCTACGAGCAGTACTTC. Drawing the rest from reference TRBV28 and TRBJ2-7, the complete variable domain is DVKVTQSSRYLVKRTGEKVFLECVQDMDHENMFWYRQDPGLGLRLIYFSYDVKMKEKGDIPEGYSVSREKKERFSLILESASTNQTSMYLCASSGRGRPYEQYFGPGTRLTVT.

This clone is medium-sized (0.01 to 0.1%) in the sample. This chain uses TRBV28 with TRBJ2-1; D is unresolved. Germline V CDR1 and CDR2: MDHEN, SYDVKM. The V end was cut by 9 bases, the J end by 7 bases, with 10 bases between. The CDR3 sequence is 11 residues long. In nucleotides, the CDR3 is TGTGCCAGTGTTACACGTAATGAGCAGTTCTTC. Residues: CASVTRNEQFF. Full variable domain (missing parts from reference TRBV28 and TRBJ2-1): DVKVTQSSRYLVKRTGEKVFLECVQDMDHENMFWYRQDPGLGLRLIYFSYDVKMKEKGDIPEGYSVSREKKERFSLILESASTNQTSMYLCASVTRNEQFFGPGTRLTVL.

The chain is built from TRBV30 and TRBJ2-5, with a tentative D call TRBD1 (6 bases). The J call may be faulty, since TRBJ2-7 better matches the DNA end. Germline V gives CDR1 GTSNPN, CDR2 SVGIG (reference sequence). The CDR3 totals 16 residues. CDR3 protein: CAWSFNAQGISGEQYF. The DNA of the CDR3 is TGTGCCTGGAGTTTTAATGCGCAGGGGATATCGGGCGAGCAGTACTTC.

The gene calls are TRBV14 and TRBJ1-2; a weak D match, TRBD1 (6 bases). V shed 1 base and J shed 5 bases, with 11 bases lying between them. Germline V lookup: CDR1 SGHDN, CDR2 FVKESK. CDR3 length: 14 amino acids. In DNA, the CDR3 is TGTGCCAGCAGCCAAGTCGACAGGTTGTATGGCTACACCTTC. As protein: CASSQVDRLYGYTF.

This clone showed up just once. This rearrangement joins TRBV19 to TRBJ2-1, with TRBD2 as a possible D gene (5 bases). Per the germline V gene, CDR1 is LNHDA and CDR2 is SQIVND (reference sequence). The V end lost 6 bases, the J end lost 15 bases, and 24 bases lay between the germline ends. The CDR3 totals 14 residues. CDR3 DNA: TGTGCCAGTAGGGCCCGAGAGAGGGTTCGCGGAGGGTTCTTC. It specifies CASRARERVRGGFF.

V usage is TRBV4-1 and J usage is TRBJ2-3, with 8 bases identical to TRBD2. The V gene's germline CDR1 is MGHRA and CDR2 YSYEKL. This CDR3 is built from 15 residues. The trim removed 0 bases at V and 8 bases at J, leaving 7 bases unmatched. This CDR3 is CASSQEELAAGTQYF. CDR3 sequence (DNA): TGCGCCAGCAGCCAAGAGGAACTAGCGGCCGGTACGCAGTATTTT.

This clone was found once. This sample includes further DNA sequences coding for the same CDR3. V and J are TRBV4-1 and TRBJ1-6, with 7 bases matching TRBD1. The CDR3 contains 15 residues. V shed 2 bases and J 6 bases; nucleotides not matched to a gene: 4. Germline values: CDR1 MGHRA, CDR2 YSYEKL. CDR3 DNA sequence: TGCGCCAGCAGCCAACTGGGACAGCTTAATTCACCCCTCCACTTT. This codes for CASSQLGQLNSPLHF.

V is TRBV27 and J is TRBJ2-5; tentatively, D is TRBD1 (5 bases). The DNA end favors TRBJ2-7, so the J call may be wrong. CDR1 and CDR2 from the germline V gene are MNHEY and SMNVEV (reference sequence). This CDR3 is 13 amino acids long. The chain's CDR3 is CATGAGAYYEQYF. Here the CDR3 DNA reads TGTGCCACTGGGGCCGGTGCCTACTACGAGCAGTACTTC.

A word on this clone: Other DNA sequences of this sample code for an identical CDR3. The chain employs TRBV11-2 and TRBJ1-2; 9 nucleotides align to TRBD1. The V and J ends lost 3 bases and 2 bases, in that order; junction bases with no gene match: 1. Germline V CDR1 and CDR2: SGHAT, FQNNGV. The CDR3 is made up of 14 amino acids. CDR3 sequence (DNA): TGTGCCAGCAGCTTGGGACAGGGCAACTATGGCTACACCTTC. Translating gives CASSLGQGNYGYTF.

The rearrangement links TRBV11-1 to TRBJ1-1, with TRBD1 matching 9 bases. Losses at the gene ends were 4 bases for V and 1 base for J; bases not matched to a gene: 13. There are 18 residues in the CDR3. From germline, CDR1 is SGHAT and CDR2 FQDESV (reference sequence). The CDR3 DNA follows: TGTGCCAGCAGCTGGGGGAGGACAGGGGATTTCCGGAACACTGAAGCTTTCTTT. Translating gives CASSWGRTGDFRNTEAFF. Drawing the rest from reference TRBV11-1 and TRBJ1-1, the complete variable domain is EAEVAQSPRYKITEKSQAVAFWCDPISGHATLYWYRQILGQGPELLVQFQDESVVDDSQLPKDRFSAERLKGVDSTLKIQPAELGDSAMYLCASSWGRTGDFRNTEAFFGQGTRLTVV.

The rearrangement uses TRBV20-1 and TRBJ2-5; no definite D call. The DNA end favors TRBJ2-7, so the J call may be wrong. The CDR3 runs 11 residues. Germline CDR1 and CDR2: DFQATT and SNEGSKA (reference sequence). The CDR3 sequence is CSARLTNEQYF. The CDR3 nucleotides are TGCAGTGCTAGACTTACCAACGAGCAGTACTTC.

This sequence joins TRBV18 and TRBJ1-3, with D perhaps matching TRBD1 (5 bases). The CDR3 spans 14 residues. CDR1 is KGHSH, CDR2 LQKENI, per germline. Trimming shortened V by 3 bases and J by 4 bases, and 10 bases separated the two germline ends. CDR3 sequence: CASSPTGTGNTIYF. The CDR3 coding sequence is TGTGCCAGCTCACCCACAGGTACCGGAAACACCATATATTTT.

This clone has a single count. V is TRBV9 and J is TRBJ2-5; a weak D match, TRBD2 (7 bases). CDR1 is SGDLS, CDR2 YYNGEE, per germline. The CDR3 spans 16 residues. Trimming took 2 bases from V and 5 from J, leaving 19 bases between them. The CDR3 protein is CASSVRGGALVETQYF. The CDR3 nucleotides are TGTGCCAGCAGCGTGAGAGGGGGGGCCCTCGTCGAGACCCAGTACTTC.

V gene TRBV2 combines with J gene TRBJ1-4; TRBD1 matches at 7 bases. Germline values: CDR1 SNHLY, CDR2 FYNNEI. J gave up 3 bases and V 6 bases, and 7 bases lay outside the gene matches. This CDR3 has 15 amino acids. The DNA for the CDR3 is TGTGCCAGCAGGATGACACAGGGGCCTAATGAAAAACTGTTTTTT. It encodes CASRMTQGPNEKLFF.

The rearrangement uses TRBV5-4 and TRBJ2-5; 10 bases line up with TRBD2. Looked up from germline, CDR1 is SGHNT and CDR2 is YYREEE (reference sequence). This CDR3 comprises 18 residues. Trimming at V came to 0 bases and at J to 4 bases, leaving 12 bases not matched to a gene. In nucleotides, the CDR3 is TGTGCCAGCAGCTTGGCCATGAGTAGCGGGGGGTTGGGAGAGACCCAGTACTTC. Protein: CASSLAMSSGGLGETQYF.

This CDR3 is CAWTRREGDTQYF. The CDR3 coding sequence is TGTGCCTGGACCCGCCGGGAGGGAGATACGCAGTATTTT. The chain carries TRBV30 and TRBJ2-3, with 8 nucleotides matching TRBD2. Looked up from germline, CDR1 is GTSNPN and CDR2 is SVGIG (reference sequence). Losses at the gene ends were 4 bases for V and 5 bases for J; bases not matched to a gene: 5. The CDR3 has 13 amino acids.

V gene TRBV4-1 combines with J gene TRBJ1-1; 7 bases are a match to TRBD1. J lost 5 bases, V lost 2 bases, and 5 bases had no gene match. CDR1 MGHRA and CDR2 YSYEKL come from the germline V gene. This CDR3 has 14 residues. This chain's CDR3 is CASSQYRGRTEAFF. In DNA, the CDR3 is TGCGCCAGCAGCCAATACAGGGGACGGACTGAAGCTTTCTTT.

The chain is built from TRBV2 and TRBJ1-5, with 9 bases matching TRBD1. This CDR3 comprises 15 residues. The germline V gene has CDR1 SNHLY and CDR2 FYNNEI. V was pared by 7 bases and J by 6 bases, with 10 bases of the junction left unmatched. CDR3 nucleotides: TGTGCCAGCAATCCTGACAGGGGGGATGGTCAGCCCCAGCATTTT. Translating gives CASNPDRGDGQPQHF.

The V gene is TRBV7-2, the J gene TRBJ1-2; TRBD1 is a possible D gene (5 bases). The CDR3 has 13 amino acids. Germline values: CDR1 SGHTA, CDR2 FQGNSA. V lost 2 bases and J 6 bases, leaving 10 bases between the germline ends. The CDR3 reads CASSLRGEDGYTF. CDR3 coding DNA: TGTGCCAGCAGCTTACGGGGGGAGGATGGCTACACCTTC.

This sequence joins TRBV10-3 and TRBJ2-2; 12 nucleotides agree with TRBD2. This CDR3 spans 16 amino acids. Trimming cost V 3 bases and J 4 bases; bases outside gene matches: 3. Germline V lookup: CDR1 ENHRY, CDR2 SYGVKD. The CDR3 region has the DNA TGTGCCATCAGTGATCTAGCGGGGGGGCCCACCGGGGAGCTGTTTTTT. It translates to CAISDLAGGPTGELFF.

This clone was found a few times. The gene calls are TRBV5-1 and TRBJ1-4; 11 bases match TRBD1. The CDR3 is made up of 15 amino acids. The trim removed 4 bases at V and 7 bases at J, leaving 6 bases unmatched. Germline CDR1 reads SGHRS; CDR2 reads YFSETQ. CDR3 amino acids: CASSLGQGGSEKLFF. The CDR3 DNA follows: TGCGCCAGCAGCCTGGGACAGGGGGGTAGTGAAAAACTGTTTTTT.

This clone was counted only a few times. The V call is TRBV7-6, the J call TRBJ1-1; no reliable D call. This CDR3 region has 14 residues. Trimming removed 1 base from V and 2 bases from J, with 8 bases in between. Germline V CDR1 and CDR2: SGHVS, FNYEAQ. The CDR3 DNA sequence: TGTGCCAGCAGCTTAGGGGCCAGAAACACTGAAGCTTTCTTT. Translation: CASSLGARNTEAFF.

The chain combines TRBV10-3 with TRBJ2-1; 8 bases agree with TRBD2. Germline V lookup: CDR1 ENHRY, CDR2 SYGVKD. The CDR3 consists of 13 residues. CDR3 sequence (DNA): TGTGCAGCGCAGCGGGAGAGATACAATGAGCAGTTCTTC. Its protein is CAAQRERYNEQFF.